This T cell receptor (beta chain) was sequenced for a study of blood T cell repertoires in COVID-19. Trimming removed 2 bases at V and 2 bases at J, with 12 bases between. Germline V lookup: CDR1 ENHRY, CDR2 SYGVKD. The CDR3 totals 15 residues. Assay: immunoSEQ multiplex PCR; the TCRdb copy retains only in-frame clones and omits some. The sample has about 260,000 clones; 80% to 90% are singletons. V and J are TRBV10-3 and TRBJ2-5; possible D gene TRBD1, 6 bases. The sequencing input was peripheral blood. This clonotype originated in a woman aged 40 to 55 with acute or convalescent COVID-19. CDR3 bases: TGTGCCATCAGTGAGACCCCCGGACAGCAAGAGACCCAGTACTTC. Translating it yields CAISETPGQQETQYF.